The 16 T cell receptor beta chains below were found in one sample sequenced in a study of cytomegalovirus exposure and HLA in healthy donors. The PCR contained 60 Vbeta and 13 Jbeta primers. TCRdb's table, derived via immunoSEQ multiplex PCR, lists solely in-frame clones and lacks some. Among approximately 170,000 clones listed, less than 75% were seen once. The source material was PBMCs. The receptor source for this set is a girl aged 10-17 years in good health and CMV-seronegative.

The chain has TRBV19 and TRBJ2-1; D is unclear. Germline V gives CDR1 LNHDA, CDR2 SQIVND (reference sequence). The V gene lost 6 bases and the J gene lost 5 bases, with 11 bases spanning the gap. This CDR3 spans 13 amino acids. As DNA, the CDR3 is TGTGCCAGTAGGCGGCAGAATAACAATGAGCAGTTCTTC. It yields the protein CASRRQNNNEQFF. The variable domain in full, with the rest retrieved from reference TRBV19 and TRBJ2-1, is DGGITQSPKYLFRKEGQNVTLSCEQNLNHDAMYWYRQDPGQGLRLIYYSQIVNDFQKGDIAEGYSVSREKKESFPLTVTSAQKNPTAFYLCASRRQNNNEQFFGPGTRLTVL.

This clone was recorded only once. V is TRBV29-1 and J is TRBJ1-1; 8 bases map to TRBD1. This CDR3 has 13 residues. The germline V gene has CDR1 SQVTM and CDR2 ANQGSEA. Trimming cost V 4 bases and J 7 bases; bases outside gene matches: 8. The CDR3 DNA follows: TGCAGCGTTGCCCAAGGACAGGGAAGTGAAGCTTTCTTT. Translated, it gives CSVAQGQGSEAFF.

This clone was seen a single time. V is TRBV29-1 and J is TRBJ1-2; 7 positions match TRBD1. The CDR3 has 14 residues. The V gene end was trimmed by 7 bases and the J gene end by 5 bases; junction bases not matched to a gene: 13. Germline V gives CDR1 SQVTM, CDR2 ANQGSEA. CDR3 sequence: CSAHLTGKEYGYTF. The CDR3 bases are TGCAGCGCCCACCTGACAGGGAAAGAATATGGCTACACCTTC.

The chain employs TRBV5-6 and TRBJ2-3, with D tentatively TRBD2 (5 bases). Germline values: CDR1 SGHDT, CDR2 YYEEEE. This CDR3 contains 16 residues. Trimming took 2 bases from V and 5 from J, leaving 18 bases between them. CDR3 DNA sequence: TGTGCCAGCAGCTTCTCCCTGGCAGGAGGCGTAGATACGCAGTATTTT. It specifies CASSFSLAGGVDTQYF.

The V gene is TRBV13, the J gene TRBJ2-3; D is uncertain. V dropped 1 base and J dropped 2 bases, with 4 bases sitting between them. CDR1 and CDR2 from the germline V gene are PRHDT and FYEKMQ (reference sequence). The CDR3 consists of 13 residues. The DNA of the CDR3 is TGTGCCAGCAGCTTAGCTAACACAGATACGCAGTATTTT. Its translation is CASSLANTDTQYF.

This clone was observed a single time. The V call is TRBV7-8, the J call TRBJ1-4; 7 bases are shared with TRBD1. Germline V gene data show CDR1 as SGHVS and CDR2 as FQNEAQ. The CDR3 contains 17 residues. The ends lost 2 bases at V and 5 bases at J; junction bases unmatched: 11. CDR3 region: CASSLLGGGTANEKLFF. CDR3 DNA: TGTGCCAGCAGCTTATTAGGGGGCGGGACAGCAAATGAAAAACTGTTTTTT.

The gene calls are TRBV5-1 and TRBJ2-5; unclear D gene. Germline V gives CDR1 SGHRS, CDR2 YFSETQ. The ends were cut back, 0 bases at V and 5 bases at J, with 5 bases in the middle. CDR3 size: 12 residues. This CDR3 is CASSLDGETQYF. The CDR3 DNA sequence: TGCGCCAGCAGCTTGGACGGGGAGACCCAGTACTTC.

The CDR3 sequence: CASSSGGAYEQYF. The CDR3 DNA reads as TGCGCCAGCAGTAGCGGGGGGGCCTACGAGCAGTACTTC. This chain uses TRBV10-2 with TRBJ2-7; 10 bases map to TRBD2. The germline V gene has CDR1 WSHSY and CDR2 SAAADI. The ends lost 5 bases at V and 2 bases at J; junction bases unmatched: 0. The CDR3 consists of 13 residues.

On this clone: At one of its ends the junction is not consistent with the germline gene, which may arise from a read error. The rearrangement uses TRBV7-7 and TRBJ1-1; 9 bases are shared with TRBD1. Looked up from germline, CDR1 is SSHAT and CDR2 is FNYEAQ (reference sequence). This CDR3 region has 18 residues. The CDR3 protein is CASSLPPGQGMFYTEAFF. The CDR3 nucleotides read TGTGCTAGCAGCTTACCTCCGGGACAGGGCATGTTTTACACTGAAGCTTTCTTT.

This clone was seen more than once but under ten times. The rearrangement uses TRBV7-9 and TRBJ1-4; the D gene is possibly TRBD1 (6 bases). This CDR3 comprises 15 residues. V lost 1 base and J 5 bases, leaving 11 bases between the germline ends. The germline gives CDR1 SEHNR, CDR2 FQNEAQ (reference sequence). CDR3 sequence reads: CASSLEGGANEKLFF. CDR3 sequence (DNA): TGTGCCAGCAGCTTAGAGGGGGGGGCCAATGAAAAACTGTTTTTT.

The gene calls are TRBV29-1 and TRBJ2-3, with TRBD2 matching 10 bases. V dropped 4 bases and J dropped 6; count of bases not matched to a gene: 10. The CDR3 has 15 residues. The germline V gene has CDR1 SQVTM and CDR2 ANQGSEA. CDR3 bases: TGCAGCGTTGTAAGCCTAGCGGGGGTAGGGGATACGCAGTATTTT. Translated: CSVVSLAGVGDTQYF.

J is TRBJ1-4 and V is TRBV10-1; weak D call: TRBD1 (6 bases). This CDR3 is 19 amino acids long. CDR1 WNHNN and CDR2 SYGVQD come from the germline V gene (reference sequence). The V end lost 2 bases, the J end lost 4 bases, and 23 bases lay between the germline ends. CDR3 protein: CASSEPPPRPGHRNEKLFF. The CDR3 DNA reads TGCGCCAGCAGTGAGCCTCCCCCGCGACCGGGACACCGTAATGAAAAACTGTTTTTT.

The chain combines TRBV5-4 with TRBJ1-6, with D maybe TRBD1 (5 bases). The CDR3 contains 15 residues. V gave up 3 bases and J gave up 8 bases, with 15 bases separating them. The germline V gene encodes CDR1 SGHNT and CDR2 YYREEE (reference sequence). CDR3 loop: CASSSRGVGHSPLHF. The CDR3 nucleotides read TGTGCCAGCAGCTCACGCGGGGTGGGGCATTCACCCCTCCACTTT. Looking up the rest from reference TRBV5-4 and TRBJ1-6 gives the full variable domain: ETGVTQSPTHLIKTRGQQVTLRCSSQSGHNTVSWYQQALGQGPQFIFQYYREEENGRGNFPPRFSGLQFPNYSSELNVNALELDDSALYLCASSSRGVGHSPLHFGNGTRLTVT.

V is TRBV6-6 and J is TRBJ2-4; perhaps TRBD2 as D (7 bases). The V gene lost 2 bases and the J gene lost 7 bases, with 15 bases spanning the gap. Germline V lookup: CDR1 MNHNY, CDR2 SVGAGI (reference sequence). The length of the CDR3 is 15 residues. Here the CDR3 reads CASSYGGGQSNIQYF. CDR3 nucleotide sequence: TGTGCCAGCAGTTACGGGGGGGGCCAGTCGAACATTCAGTACTTC.

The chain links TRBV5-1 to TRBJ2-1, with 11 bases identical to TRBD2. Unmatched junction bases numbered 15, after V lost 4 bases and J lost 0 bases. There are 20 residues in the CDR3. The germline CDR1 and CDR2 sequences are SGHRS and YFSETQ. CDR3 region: CASSPGGFTSGGISYNEQFF. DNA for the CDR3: TGCGCCAGCAGCCCTGGGGGCTTTACTAGCGGGGGCATCTCCTACAATGAGCAGTTCTTC.

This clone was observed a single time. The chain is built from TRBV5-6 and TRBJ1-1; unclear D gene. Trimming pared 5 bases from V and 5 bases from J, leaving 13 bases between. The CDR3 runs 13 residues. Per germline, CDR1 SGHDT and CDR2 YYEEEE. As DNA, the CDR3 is TGTGCCAGCAGGCCTGGCGGAGGGACTGAAGCTTTCTTT. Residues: CASRPGGGTEAFF.